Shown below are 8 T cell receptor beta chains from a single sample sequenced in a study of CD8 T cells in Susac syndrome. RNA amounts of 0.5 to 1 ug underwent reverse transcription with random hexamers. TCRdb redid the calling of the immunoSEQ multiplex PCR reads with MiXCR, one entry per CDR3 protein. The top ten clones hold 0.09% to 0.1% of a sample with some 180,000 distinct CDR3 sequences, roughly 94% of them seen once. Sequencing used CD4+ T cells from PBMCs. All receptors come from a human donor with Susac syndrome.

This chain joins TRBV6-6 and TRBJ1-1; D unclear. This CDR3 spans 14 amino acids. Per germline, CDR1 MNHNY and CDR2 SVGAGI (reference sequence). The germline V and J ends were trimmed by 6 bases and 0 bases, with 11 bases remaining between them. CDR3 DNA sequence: TGTGCCAGCAGCTACGTCGGCCTGAACACTGAAGCTTTCTTT. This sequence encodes CASSYVGLNTEAFF.

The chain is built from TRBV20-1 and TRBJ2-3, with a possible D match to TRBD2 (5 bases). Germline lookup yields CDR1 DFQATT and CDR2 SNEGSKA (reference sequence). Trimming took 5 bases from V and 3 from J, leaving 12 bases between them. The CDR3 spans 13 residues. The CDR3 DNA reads TGCAGTGCTTCCGCCGACTATACAGATACGCAGTATTTT. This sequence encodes CSASADYTDTQYF.

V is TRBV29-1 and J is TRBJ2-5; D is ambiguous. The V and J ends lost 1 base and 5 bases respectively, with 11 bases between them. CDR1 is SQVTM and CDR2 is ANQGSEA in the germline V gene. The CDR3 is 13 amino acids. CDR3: CSVEGGLRETQYF. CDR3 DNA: TGCAGCGTTGAAGGGGGATTGAGGGAGACCCAGTACTTC.

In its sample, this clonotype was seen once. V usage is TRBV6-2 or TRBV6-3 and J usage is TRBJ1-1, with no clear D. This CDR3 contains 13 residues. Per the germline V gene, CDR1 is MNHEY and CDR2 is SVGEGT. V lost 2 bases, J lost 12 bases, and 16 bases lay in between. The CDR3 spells CASSYKQWFQPFF. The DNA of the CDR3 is TGTGCCAGCAGTTACAAGCAGTGGTTCCAACCTTTCTTT.

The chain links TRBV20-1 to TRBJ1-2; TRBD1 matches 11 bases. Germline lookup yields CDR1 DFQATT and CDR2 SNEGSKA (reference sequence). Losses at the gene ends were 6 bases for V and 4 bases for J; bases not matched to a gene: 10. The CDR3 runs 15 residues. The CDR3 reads CSANSPGQGGYGYTF. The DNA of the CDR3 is TGCAGTGCCAACTCCCCGGGACAGGGGGGCTATGGCTACACCTTC.

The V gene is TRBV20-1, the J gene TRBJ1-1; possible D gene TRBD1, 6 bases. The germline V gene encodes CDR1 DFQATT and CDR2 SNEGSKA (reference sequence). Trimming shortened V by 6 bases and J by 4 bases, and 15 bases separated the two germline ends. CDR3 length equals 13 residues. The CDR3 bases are TGCAGTGCCCAGGTCGGAGGGGGCACTGAAGCTTTCTTT. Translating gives CSAQVGGGTEAFF.

CDR3 protein: CASSATGTGNYEQFF. CDR3 coding DNA: TGCGCCAGCAGCGCAACCGGGACAGGGAATTATGAGCAGTTCTTC. The J gene is TRBJ2-1, the V gene TRBV5-1; 9 bases are shared with TRBD1. After removal of 4 bases from V and 8 bases from J, the junction contained 10 bases not matched to a gene. Germline V gene data show CDR1 as SGHRS and CDR2 as YFSETQ. The CDR3 runs to 15 residues.

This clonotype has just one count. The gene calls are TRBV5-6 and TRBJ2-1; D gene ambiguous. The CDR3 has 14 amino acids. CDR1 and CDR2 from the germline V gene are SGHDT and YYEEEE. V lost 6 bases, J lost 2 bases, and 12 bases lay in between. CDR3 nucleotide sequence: TGTGCCAGCACCCCGTATGGAACCTACAATGAGCAGTTCTTC. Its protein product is CASTPYGTYNEQFF.